These 5 T cell receptor beta chains were all obtained from the same sample, sequenced in a study of shared clonotypes between healthy human individuals. Profiled with immunoSEQ multiplex PCR; TCRdb holds only in-frame clones, not every one. The repertoire holds around 300,000 clones, with around nine tenths as singletons. Sequenced sample: memory CD8+ T cells sorted from blood. Subset indicated: CD45RO+ cells pooled with CCR7-negative TemRA cells. The receptors stem from a man aged 18 to 30 in good health.

The J gene is TRBJ2-7, the V gene TRBV27; TRBD2 aligns across 11 bases. The CDR3 has 18 amino acids. J lost 5 bases, V lost 1 base, and 13 bases had no gene match. From germline, CDR1 is MNHEY and CDR2 SMNVEV (reference sequence). The CDR3 protein is CASSLLLAGALSVHEQYF. As DNA, the CDR3 is TGTGCCAGCAGTTTATTACTAGCGGGAGCACTAAGTGTCCACGAGCAGTACTTC.

The J gene is TRBJ1-5, the V gene TRBV4-3; D remains unclear. V was shortened by 2 bases and J by 3 bases, with 11 bases between the two germline ends. Germline V gene sequence: CDR1 LGHNA, CDR2 YSLEER. CDR3 length equals 15 residues. DNA for the CDR3: TGCGCCAGCAGCCAATTCGACGGACTCAATCAGCCCCAGCATTTT. Translated: CASSQFDGLNQPQHF.

CDR3 in DNA: TGTGCCAGTAGTGCCAAAGCGGGGTACAATGAGCAGTTCTTC. Translating gives CASSAKAGYNEQFF. V is TRBV19 and J is TRBJ2-1; 7 nucleotides align to TRBD2. The ends lost 5 bases at V and 4 bases at J; junction bases unmatched: 5. This CDR3 comprises 14 residues. Germline-derived CDR1 and CDR2 are LNHDA and SQIVND (reference sequence).

The rearrangement links TRBV7-8 to TRBJ2-6; D gene ambiguous. Germline-derived CDR1 and CDR2 are SGHVS and FQNEAQ. This CDR3 contains 13 residues. V was cut by 6 bases and J by 3 bases, with 6 bases left in between. The CDR3 here is CASRLNGANVLTF. In DNA form, the CDR3 reads TGTGCCAGCAGGCTAAATGGGGCCAACGTCCTGACTTTC.

J is TRBJ2-3 and V is TRBV27; TRBD1 agrees at 9 bases. The CDR3 runs to 14 residues. V was clipped by 7 bases and J by 2 bases; unmatched bases: 4. CDR1 MNHEY and CDR2 SMNVEV come from the germline V gene (reference sequence). CDR3 sequence reads: CASTWTGATDTQYF. For the CDR3, the DNA is TGTGCCAGCACCTGGACAGGGGCCACAGATACGCAGTATTTT.